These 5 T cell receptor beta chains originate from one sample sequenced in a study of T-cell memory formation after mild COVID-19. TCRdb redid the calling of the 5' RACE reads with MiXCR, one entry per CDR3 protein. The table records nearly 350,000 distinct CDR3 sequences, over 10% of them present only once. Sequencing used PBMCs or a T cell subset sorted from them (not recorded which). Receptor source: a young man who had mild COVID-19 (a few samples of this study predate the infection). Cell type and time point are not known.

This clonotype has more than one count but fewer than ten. In DNA, the CDR3 is TGTGCCAGCAGTTACTCGTCGACACTTGGAAACACCATATATTTT. Its protein product is CASSYSSTLGNTIYF. This sequence joins TRBV6-5 and TRBJ1-3; unclear D gene. Trimming pared 0 bases from V and 3 bases from J, leaving 9 bases between. Per germline, CDR1 MNHEY and CDR2 SVGAGI. CDR3 length equals 15 residues.

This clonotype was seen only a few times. The CDR3 nucleotides read TGTGCCGCAGGGGCTAGCAATCAGCCCCAGCATTTT. It specifies CAAGASNQPQHF. The chain uses TRBV10-3 and TRBJ1-5, with D possibly being TRBD1 (6 bases). CDR3 length equals 12 residues. Per germline, CDR1 ENHRY and CDR2 SYGVKD. The V end was cut by 11 bases, the J end by 0 bases, with 8 bases between.

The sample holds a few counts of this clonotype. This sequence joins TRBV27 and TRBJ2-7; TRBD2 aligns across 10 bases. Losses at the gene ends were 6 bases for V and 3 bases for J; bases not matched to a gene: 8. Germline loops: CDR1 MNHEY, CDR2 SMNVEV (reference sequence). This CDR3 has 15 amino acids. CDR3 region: CASRPQRGGSYEQYF. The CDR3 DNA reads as TGTGCCAGCAGGCCTCAGCGGGGGGGAAGCTACGAGCAGTACTTC.

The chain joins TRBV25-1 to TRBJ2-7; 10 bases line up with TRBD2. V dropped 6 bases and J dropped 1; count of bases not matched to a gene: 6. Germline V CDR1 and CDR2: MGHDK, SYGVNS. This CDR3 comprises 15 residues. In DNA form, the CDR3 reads TGTGCCAGCAGCCCCGGGACTAGCGCTTCCTACGAGCAGTACTTC. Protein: CASSPGTSASYEQYF.

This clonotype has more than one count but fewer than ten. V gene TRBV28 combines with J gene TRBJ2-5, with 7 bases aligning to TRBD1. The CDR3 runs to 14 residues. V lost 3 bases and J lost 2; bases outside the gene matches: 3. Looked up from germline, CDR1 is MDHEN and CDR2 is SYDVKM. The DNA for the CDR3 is TGTGCCAGCAGTTTCCGGGACAGACAAGAGACCCAGTACTTC. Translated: CASSFRDRQETQYF.